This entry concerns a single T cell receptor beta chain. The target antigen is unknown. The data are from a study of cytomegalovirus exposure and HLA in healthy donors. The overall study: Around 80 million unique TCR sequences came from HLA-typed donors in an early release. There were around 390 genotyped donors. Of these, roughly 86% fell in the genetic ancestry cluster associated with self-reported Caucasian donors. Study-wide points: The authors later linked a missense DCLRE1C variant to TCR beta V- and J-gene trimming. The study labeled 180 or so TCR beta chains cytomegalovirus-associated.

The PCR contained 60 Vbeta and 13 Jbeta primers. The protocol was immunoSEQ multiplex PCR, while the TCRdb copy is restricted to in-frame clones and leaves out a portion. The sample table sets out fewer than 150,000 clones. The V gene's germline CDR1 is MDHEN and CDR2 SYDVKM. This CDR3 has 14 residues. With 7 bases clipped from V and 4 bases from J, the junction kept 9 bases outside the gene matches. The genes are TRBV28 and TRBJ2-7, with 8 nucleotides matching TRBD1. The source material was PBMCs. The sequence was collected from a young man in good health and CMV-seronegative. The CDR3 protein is CASTWGQGAYEQYF. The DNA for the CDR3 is TGTGCCAGCACCTGGGGGCAGGGGGCTTACGAGCAGTACTTC.